This paragraph covers one T cell receptor beta chain sequence. Its antigen has not been determined. No base quality information exists; no much larger clone differs at one position. The germline V gene sets CDR1 to SNHLY and CDR2 to FYNNEI. Relative to germline, V is missing 4 bases and J is missing 3 bases, with 9 bases of the junction outside any gene match. The CDR3 numbers 16 residues from cysteine through phenylalanine. Only CDR3 DNA is held: 48 bases, read in frame from base 1. The donors were healthy, HIV-negative adults who had no recently reported acute infections or vaccinations. Only Caucasian adults living in Nashville, Tennessee, USA were represented among the donors. CD4+ T cells were enriched by magnetic negative selection, after which naive cells were positively selected on CD45RA and the negative fraction was taken as the memory subset. Blood was collected by leukapheresis, and PBMCs were isolated by Ficoll-Histopaque density gradient centrifugation and then cryopreserved in liquid nitrogen vapor phase. Analytical flow cytometry was used to check the purity and quantity of every magnetically sorted T cell population. Genomic DNA was isolated from every sorted fraction and measured by UV absorbance on a Nanodrop 2000c.

Using the deep immunoSEQ assay, multiplex PCR amplified TCR CDR3 regions from genomic DNA. For each cell subset, the extracted genomic DNA was distributed evenly across all wells of several immunoSEQ 96-well plates, and each plate served as one replicate. For sorted subsets, each replicate PCR was loaded with roughly 190 ng genomic DNA, equivalent to 30,000 to 35,000 T cell genomes. Purified libraries were quantified with a Qubit 3.0 fluorometer, sized on a Bioanalyzer 2100, and re-quantified with the KAPA Library Quantification kit. A separate single-read 150-cycle Illumina NextSeq 550 flow cell was used to sequence each immunoSEQ 96-well plate. Under the source paper's analysis protocol: The immunoSEQ output contained only junctional sequences without quality scores, so filtering could not match that applied to full-length reads. Sequences were annotated with PyIR, a Python wrapper for IgBLAST v1.9, and V/J genes and CDR3 were assigned using IMGT germline references. Reads were removed for weak V/J assignments (E-value above 1e-6), missing CDR3, stop codons, out-of-frame junctions, or ambiguous translated residues. V3J clonotypes were defined by identical inferred V gene, J gene, and CDR3 amino acid sequence. The percentage overlap between two repertoires was calculated by dividing the number of shared unique clonotypes by the size of the smaller repertoire. Three approaches were used to assess repertoire richness: RTK rarefaction, the Chao1 estimator, and Recon v2.1 estimates of unobserved clonotypes. OLGA was used to compute generation probabilities for all TCRbeta clonotypes that the gDNA method yielded from a handful of donors. In TCRdb, the immuneACCESS table is reduced to in-frame sequences with V and J assigned. These tables do not hold every clone; where another copy was compared, an unresolved V gene accounts for under half, and the others remain unexplained. For V, J and clone size, that table is used; D and trimming come from the DNA. This sample gives 650,000 to 800,000 clones in total; around 77% of them show up just once. Under 2% of the sample goes to the ten largest clones.

These data originate in a study of shared clonotypes between healthy human individuals (dated by TCRdb to about 2020). Notes on the research overall: The cohort included three men and two women between 18 and 49 years of age. To increase sequencing depth and limit assay-specific biases, TCR repertoire library preparation and sequencing were carried out by different laboratories using diverse techniques. To estimate repertoire size and how much clonotype sharing occurs between individuals, the study deeply sequenced the blood TCR repertoires of about five healthy adults. For each donor, CD4 naive and CD4 memory were each given three plates, CD8 naive was given two plates, and CD8 memory was given one plate. Each donor's leukapheresis produced roughly between roughly 0.85 and 9.5 billion PBMCs.

The paper as a whole reports these results and caveats: Even with the large sequencing depth, rarefaction of the sorted-subset datasets indicated that sequencing was incomplete. The small number of donors limited the genetic and exposure-history diversity represented. Approximately 5% of naive CD4, around 3.5% of naive CD8, approximately 2.2% of memory CD4, and 0.4% of memory CD8 clonotypes were shared across several donors. Pairwise subsampling led to the expectation that sequencing depth would affect the degree of clonotype sharing among donors. Naive subsets generally had larger estimated clonotype richness than memory subsets. Compared with non-shared clonotypes, clonotypes shared by all four sorted-subset donors had higher generation probabilities. Sampling was restricted to blood, and TCR repertoires in tissues likely differ from the TCR repertoires found in blood.

The chain was built from TRBV2 and TRBJ2-3; 8 bases in the middle match TRBD2. Sequenced input: memory CD4+ T cells sorted from blood. What the cell subset or site label conveys for this sample: CD45RA-negative fraction. The clonotype was recovered from a woman aged 30 to 39 in good health. The CDR3 has the sequence CASSAFGGRLTDTQYF. The sequenced DNA is TGTGCCAGCAGTGCGTTTGGCGGGAGGTTGACAGATACGCAGTATTTT. When the CDR3 is completed using the reference TRBV2 and TRBJ2-3 genes on either side, the full variable domain is EPEVTQTPSHQVTQMGQEVILRCVPISNHLYFYWYRQILGQKVEFLVSFYNNEISEKSEIFDDQFSVERPDGSNFTLKIRSTKLEDSAMYFCASSAFGGRLTDTQYFGPGTRLTVL.